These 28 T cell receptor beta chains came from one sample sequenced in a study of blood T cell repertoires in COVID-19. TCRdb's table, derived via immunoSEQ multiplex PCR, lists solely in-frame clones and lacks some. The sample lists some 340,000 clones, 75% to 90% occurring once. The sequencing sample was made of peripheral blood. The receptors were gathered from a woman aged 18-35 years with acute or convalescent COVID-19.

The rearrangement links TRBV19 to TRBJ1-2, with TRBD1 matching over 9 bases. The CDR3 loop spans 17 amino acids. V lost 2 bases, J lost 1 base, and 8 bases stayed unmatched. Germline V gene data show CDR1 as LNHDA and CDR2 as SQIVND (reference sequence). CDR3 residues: CASSIKEGQGYNYGYTF. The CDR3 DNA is TGTGCCAGTAGTATAAAAGAAGGACAGGGGTATAACTATGGCTACACCTTC.

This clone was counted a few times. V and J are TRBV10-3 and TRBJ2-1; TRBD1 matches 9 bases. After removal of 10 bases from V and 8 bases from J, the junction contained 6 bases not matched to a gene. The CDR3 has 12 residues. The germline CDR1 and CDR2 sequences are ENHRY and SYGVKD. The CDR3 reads CASTGGYHEQFF. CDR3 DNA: TGTGCCAGCACAGGGGGCTATCATGAGCAGTTCTTC.

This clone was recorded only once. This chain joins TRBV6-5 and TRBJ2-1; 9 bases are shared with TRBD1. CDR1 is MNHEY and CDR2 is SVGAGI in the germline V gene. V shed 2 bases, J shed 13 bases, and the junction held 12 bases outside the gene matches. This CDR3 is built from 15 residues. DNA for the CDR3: TGTGCCAGCAGTTACATGGCCGACAGGGGGGGAATCCAGTTCTTC. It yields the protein CASSYMADRGGIQFF.

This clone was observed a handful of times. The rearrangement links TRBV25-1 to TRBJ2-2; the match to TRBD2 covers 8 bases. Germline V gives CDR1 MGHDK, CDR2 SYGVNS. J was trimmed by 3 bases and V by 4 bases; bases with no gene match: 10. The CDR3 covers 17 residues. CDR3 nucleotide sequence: TGTGCCAGCAGTGCGGATTTGCTAGCGGGCGACACCGGGGAGCTGTTTTTT. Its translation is CASSADLLAGDTGELFF.

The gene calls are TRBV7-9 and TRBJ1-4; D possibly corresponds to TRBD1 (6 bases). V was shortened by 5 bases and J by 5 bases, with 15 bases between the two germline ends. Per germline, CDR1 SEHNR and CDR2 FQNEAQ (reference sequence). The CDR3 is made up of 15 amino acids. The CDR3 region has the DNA TGTGCCAGCAGCCGTCCCGGGGGGCGCAATGAAAAACTGTTTTTT. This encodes CASSRPGGRNEKLFF.

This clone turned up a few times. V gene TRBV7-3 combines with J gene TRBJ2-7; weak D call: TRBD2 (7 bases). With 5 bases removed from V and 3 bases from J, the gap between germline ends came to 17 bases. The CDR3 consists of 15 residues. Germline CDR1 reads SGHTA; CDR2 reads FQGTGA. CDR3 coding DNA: TGTGCCAGCAGCCCAAGGGGGGGGCGCTTCTACGAGCAGTACTTC. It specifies CASSPRGGRFYEQYF.

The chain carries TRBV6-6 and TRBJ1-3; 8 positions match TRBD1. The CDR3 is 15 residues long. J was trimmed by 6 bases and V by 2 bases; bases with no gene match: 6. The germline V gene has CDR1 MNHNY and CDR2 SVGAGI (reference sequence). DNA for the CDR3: TGTGCCAGCAGTTACGAAAGCAGGGGGCAAAACACCATATATTTT. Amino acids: CASSYESRGQNTIYF.

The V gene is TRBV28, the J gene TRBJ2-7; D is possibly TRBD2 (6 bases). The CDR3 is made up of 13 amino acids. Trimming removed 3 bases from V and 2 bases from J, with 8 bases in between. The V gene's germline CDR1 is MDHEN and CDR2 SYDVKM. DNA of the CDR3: TGTGCCAGCAGTTTGGGGGGTCCCTACGAGCAGTACTTC. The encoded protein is CASSLGGPYEQYF. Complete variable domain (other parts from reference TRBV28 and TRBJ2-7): DVKVTQSSRYLVKRTGEKVFLECVQDMDHENMFWYRQDPGLGLRLIYFSYDVKMKEKGDIPEGYSVSREKKERFSLILESASTNQTSMYLCASSLGGPYEQYFGPGTRLTVT.

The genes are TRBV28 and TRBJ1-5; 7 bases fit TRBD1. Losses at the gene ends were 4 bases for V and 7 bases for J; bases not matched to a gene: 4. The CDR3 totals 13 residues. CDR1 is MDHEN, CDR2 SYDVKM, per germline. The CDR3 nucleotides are TGTGCCAGCAGTTGGGACAGTGGCCAGCCCCAGCATTTT. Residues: CASSWDSGQPQHF. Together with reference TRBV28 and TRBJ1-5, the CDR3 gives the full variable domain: DVKVTQSSRYLVKRTGEKVFLECVQDMDHENMFWYRQDPGLGLRLIYFSYDVKMKEKGDIPEGYSVSREKKERFSLILESASTNQTSMYLCASSWDSGQPQHFGDGTRLSIL.

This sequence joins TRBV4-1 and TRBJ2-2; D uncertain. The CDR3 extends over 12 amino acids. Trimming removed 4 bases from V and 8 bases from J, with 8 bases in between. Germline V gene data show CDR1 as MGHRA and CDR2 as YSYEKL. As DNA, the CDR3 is TGCGCCAGCAGCCGTATAGCTGGGGAGCTGTTTTTT. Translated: CASSRIAGELFF.

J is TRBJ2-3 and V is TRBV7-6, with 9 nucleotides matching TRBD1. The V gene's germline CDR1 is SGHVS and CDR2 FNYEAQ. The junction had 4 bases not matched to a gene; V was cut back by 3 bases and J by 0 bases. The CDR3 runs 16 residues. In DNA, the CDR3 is TGTGCCAGCAGCTTTTCGACAGGGGGAAGCACAGATACGCAGTATTTT. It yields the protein CASSFSTGGSTDTQYF.

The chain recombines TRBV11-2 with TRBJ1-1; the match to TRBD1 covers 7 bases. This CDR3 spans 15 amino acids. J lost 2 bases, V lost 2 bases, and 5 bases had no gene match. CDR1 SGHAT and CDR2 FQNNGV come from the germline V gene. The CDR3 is CASSLTGVFNTEAFF. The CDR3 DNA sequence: TGTGCCAGCAGCTTAACAGGGGTCTTTAACACTGAAGCTTTCTTT. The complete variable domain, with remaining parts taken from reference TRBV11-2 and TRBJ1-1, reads EAGVAQSPRYKIIEKRQSVAFWCNPISGHATLYWYQQILGQGPKLLIQFQNNGVVDDSQLPKDRFSAERLKGVDSTLKIQPAKLEDSAVYLCASSLTGVFNTEAFFGQGTRLTVV.

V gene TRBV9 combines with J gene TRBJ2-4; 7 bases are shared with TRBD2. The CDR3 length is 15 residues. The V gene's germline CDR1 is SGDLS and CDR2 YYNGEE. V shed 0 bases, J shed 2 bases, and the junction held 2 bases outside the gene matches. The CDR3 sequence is CASSVGEGTKNIQYF. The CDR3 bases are TGTGCCAGCAGCGTAGGGGAGGGGACCAAAAACATTCAGTACTTC.

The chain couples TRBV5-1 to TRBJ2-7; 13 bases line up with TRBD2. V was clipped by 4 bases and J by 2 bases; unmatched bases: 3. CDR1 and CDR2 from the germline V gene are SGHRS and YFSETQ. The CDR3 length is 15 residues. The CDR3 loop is CASSLGTSGTYEQYF. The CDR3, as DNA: TGCGCCAGCAGCCTAGGGACTAGCGGGACCTACGAGCAGTACTTC. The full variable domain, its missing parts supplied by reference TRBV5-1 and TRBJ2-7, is KAGVTQTPRYLIKTRGQQVTLSCSPISGHRSVSWYQQTPGQGLQFLFEYFSETQRNKGNFPGRFSGRQFSNSRSEMNVSTLELGDSALYLCASSLGTSGTYEQYFGPGTRLTVT.

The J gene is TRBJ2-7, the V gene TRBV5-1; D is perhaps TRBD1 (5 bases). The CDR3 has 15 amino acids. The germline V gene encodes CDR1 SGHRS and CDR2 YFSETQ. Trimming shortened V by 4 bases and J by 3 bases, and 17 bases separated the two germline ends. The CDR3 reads CASSPSPGLFYEQYF. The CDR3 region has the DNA TGCGCCAGCAGCCCGTCCCCAGGGTTGTTCTACGAGCAGTACTTC.

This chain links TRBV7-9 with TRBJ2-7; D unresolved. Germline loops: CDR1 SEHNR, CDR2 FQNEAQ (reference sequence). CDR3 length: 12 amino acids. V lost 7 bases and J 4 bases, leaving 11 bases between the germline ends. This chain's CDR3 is CASTKGTYEQYF. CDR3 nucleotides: TGTGCCAGCACCAAAGGTACTTACGAGCAGTACTTC.

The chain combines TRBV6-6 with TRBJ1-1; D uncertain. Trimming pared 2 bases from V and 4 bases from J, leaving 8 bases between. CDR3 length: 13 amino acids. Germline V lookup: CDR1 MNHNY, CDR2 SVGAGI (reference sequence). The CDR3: CASSYTTSTEAFF. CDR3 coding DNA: TGTGCCAGCAGTTACACTACAAGCACTGAAGCTTTCTTT.

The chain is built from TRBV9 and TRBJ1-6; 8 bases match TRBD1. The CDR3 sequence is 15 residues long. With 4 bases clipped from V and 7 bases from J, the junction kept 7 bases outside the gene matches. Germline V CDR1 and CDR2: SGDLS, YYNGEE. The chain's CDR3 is CASSPGQGANSPLHF. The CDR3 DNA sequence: TGTGCCAGCAGCCCTGGACAGGGCGCCAATTCACCCCTCCACTTT.

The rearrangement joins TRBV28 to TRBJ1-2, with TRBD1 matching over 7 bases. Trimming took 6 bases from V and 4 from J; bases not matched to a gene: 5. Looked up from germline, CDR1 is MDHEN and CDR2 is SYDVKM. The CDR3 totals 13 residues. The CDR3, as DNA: TGTGCCAGCAGCCCCTCAGGGGGCTATGGCTACACCTTC. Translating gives CASSPSGGYGYTF.

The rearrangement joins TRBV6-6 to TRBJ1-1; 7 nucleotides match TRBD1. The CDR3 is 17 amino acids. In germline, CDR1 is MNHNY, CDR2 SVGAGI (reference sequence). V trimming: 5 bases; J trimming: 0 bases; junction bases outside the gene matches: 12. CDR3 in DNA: TGTGCCAGCAGTCACCCCACATCGACAGGGATGAACACTGAAGCTTTCTTT. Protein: CASSHPTSTGMNTEAFF.

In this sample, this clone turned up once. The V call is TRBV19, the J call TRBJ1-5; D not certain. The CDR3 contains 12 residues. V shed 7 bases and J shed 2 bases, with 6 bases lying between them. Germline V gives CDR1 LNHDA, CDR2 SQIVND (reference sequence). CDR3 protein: CASKRGNQPQHF. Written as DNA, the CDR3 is TGTGCCAGTAAGCGAGGCAATCAGCCCCAGCATTTT.

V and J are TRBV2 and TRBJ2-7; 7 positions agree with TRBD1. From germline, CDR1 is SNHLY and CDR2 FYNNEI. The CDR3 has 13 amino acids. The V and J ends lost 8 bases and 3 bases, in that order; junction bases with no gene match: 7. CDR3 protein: CASLRTGFYEQYF. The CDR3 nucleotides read TGTGCCAGCCTCAGGACAGGATTCTACGAGCAGTACTTC.

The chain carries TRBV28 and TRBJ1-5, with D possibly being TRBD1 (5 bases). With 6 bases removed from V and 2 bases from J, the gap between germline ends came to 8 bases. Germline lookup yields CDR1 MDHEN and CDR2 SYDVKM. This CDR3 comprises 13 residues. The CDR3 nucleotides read TGTGCCAGCAGGGGACTGGGCAATCAGCCCCAGCATTTT. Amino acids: CASRGLGNQPQHF.

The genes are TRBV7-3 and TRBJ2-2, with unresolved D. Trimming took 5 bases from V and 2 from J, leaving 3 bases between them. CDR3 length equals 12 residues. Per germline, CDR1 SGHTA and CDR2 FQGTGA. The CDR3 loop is CASSPNTGELFF. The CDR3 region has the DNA TGTGCCAGCAGCCCTAACACCGGGGAGCTGTTTTTT.

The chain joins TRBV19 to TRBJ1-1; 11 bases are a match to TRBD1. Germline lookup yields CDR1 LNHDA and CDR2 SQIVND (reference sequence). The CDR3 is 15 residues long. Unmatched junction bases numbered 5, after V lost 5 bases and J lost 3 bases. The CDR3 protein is CASSGPDRGHTEAFF. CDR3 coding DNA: TGTGCCAGTAGTGGGCCGGACAGGGGGCACACTGAAGCTTTCTTT.

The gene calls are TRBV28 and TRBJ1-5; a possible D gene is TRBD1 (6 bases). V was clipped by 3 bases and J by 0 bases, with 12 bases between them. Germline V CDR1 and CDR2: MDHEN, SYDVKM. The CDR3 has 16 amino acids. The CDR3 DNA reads TGTGCCAGCAGTTTCCCGGACAGATATAGCAATCAGCCCCAGCATTTT. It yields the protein CASSFPDRYSNQPQHF.

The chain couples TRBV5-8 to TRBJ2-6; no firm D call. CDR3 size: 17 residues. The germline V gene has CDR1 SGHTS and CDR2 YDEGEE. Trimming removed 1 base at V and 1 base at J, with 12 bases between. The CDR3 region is CASSLPTARSGANVLTF. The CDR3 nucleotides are TGTGCCAGCAGCTTGCCAACAGCTCGTTCTGGGGCCAACGTCCTGACTTTC.

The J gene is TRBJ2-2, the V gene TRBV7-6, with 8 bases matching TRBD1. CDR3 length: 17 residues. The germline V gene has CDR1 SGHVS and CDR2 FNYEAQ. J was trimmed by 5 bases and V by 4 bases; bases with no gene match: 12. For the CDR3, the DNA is TGTGCCAGCAGCTACAAATTGGGACAGGACCGAACCGGGGAGCTGTTTTTT. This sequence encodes CASSYKLGQDRTGELFF.